This note documents a single TCR beta chain sequence. The target antigen is unknown. Measured with immunoSEQ multiplex PCR; TCRdb has only the in-frame clones, and not every one. The repertoire includes 100,000 or so clones, more than 85% of them detected once, and under 3% sits in the top ten. This record comes from a study of siplizumab effects on memory and regulatory T cells. Study results and limitations: Confirmation was lacking for the suppressive function of proliferating Tregs derived from siplizumab cultures. Siplizumab significantly decreased alloreactive sequences from unstimulated CD4+ memory cells. Treg-derived clones made up an average of roughly 70% of mappable alloreactive CD4+ clones with siplizumab and 25% to 30% in controls. Naive T cells seemed more diverse than memory cells; they also seemed major alloresponse contributors.

Germline V gene lookup returns CDR1 SGHRS and CDR2 YFSETQ. CDR3 length: 14 amino acids. Trimming pared 3 bases from V and 3 bases from J, leaving 9 bases between. The sequence was obtained from a human donor in good health. Some clones in this sample may be carry-over from other donors' samples. Sequenced: CD4+ T cells sorted from blood. The rearrangement links TRBV5-1 to TRBJ2-2; D remains unclear. Here the CDR3 reads CASSSPRDTGELFF. The CDR3 nucleotides read TGCGCCAGCAGCTCCCCTCGGGACACCGGGGAGCTGTTTTTT.